The present T cell receptor beta chain was sequenced within a study of glioma-infiltrating T cells. The iRepertoire nested amplicon-rescue multiplex PCR amplified TCR alpha and beta CDR3s from RNA. TCRdb recomputed calls from the multiplex PCR reads with MiXCR, one row per CDR3 protein. The data contain some 160,000 distinct CDR3 sequences, around 40% of them singletons. A remark on this clonotype: Its antigen is as yet unknown. Being one base from a much bigger clone, this may be a read error.

Overall study results and limits: Above-expected tissue-blood divergence occurred in all gliomas, most in low-grade ones.

The origin of this receptor is a human donor with low-grade glioma or glioblastoma, undergoing nonglioma brain surgery, or in good health (not recorded which). The sample taken for sequencing was glioma tissue, nonneoplastic brain tissue, or PBMCs (not recorded which).

Here the CDR3 DNA reads TGTGCCAGCAGTGTCTACGTGAACTTAAATACGCAGTATTTT. It encodes CASSVYVNLNTQYF. This chain joins TRBV28 and TRBJ2-3; D is unresolved. The V gene's germline CDR1 is MDHEN and CDR2 SYDVKM. Trimming pared 5 bases from V and 7 bases from J, leaving 16 bases between. The CDR3 loop spans 14 amino acids.